Given below is one T cell receptor (beta chain) in context. This sample is part of a study of blood T cell repertoires in COVID-19. The study recruited people aged 18 to 89 years across approximately 25 US areas. Cohort placement rested on clinical history that participants reported themselves. The CDR3 spans 17 residues. Germline CDR1 reads SEHNR; CDR2 reads FQNEAQ (reference sequence). Trimming shortened V by 2 bases and J by 2 bases, and 15 bases separated the two germline ends. Methods used by the authors: Amplified reference gene primers provided the basis for estimating nucleated cell counts. Repertoires were generated with immunoSEQ multiplex PCR, while TCRdb's copy carries only in-frame clones and drops some. V and J calls and clone size are as listed in that table; D and trimming were resolved from the DNA. Counted here are a few hundred thousand clones, around 83% occurring once; the ten biggest clones make up 5% to 6%.

This receptor was identified in a woman aged 45-59 years who had recovered from COVID-19. The V call is TRBV7-9, the J call TRBJ1-4; perhaps TRBD1 as D (6 bases). Sequencing input: PBMCs or T cells enriched from blood (not recorded which). The CDR3 DNA sequence: TGTGCCAGCAGCTTACGACTCATGGACAGTACTAATGAAAAACTGTTTTTT. Protein sequence: CASSLRLMDSTNEKLFF. The full variable domain, its missing parts supplied by reference TRBV7-9 and TRBJ1-4, is DTGVSQNPRHKITKRGQNVTFRCDPISEHNRLYWYRQTLGQGPEFLTYFQNEAQLEKSRLLSDRFSAERPKGSFSTLEIQRTEQGDSAMYLCASSLRLMDSTNEKLFFGSGTQLSVL.